This T cell receptor beta chain was found in a study of blood T cell repertoires in COVID-19. Study summary: There were acute and convalescent COVID-19 samples, and they came from the United States, Italy and Spain. PBMCs, B-cell-depleted T cells, or T cells were the source of the cDNA or gDNA that made up the material.

Trimming pared 5 bases from V and 0 bases from J, leaving 14 bases between. CDR1 SGDLS and CDR2 YYNGEE come from the germline V gene. The CDR3 runs to 16 residues. Authors' data handling: Estimated nucleated cell counts came from reference gene primer amplification. Profiling relied on immunoSEQ multiplex PCR, and the TCRdb table lists in-frame clones only, not all of them. V, J and clone size were drawn from that table, and D and trimming were deduced from the DNA. Of about 70,000 clones listed, 90% are singletons. This clonotype originated in a human donor in a cohort sampled during active COVID-19. Sequencing was carried out using peripheral blood. V gene TRBV9 combines with J gene TRBJ2-2, with D possibly matching TRBD2 (6 bases). CDR3 in DNA: TGTGCCAGCAGTATAGTCGGGACTTCGAACACCGGGGAGCTGTTTTTT. Encoded protein: CASSIVGTSNTGELFF.